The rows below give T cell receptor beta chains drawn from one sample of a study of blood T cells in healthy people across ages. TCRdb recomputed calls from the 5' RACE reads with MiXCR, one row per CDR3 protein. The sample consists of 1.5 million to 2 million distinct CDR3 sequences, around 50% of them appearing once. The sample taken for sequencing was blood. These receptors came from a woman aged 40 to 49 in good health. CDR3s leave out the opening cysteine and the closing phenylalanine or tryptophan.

SARWQTYEQY	TRBJ2-7	TRBV20-1
ASSLDYGSNQPQH	TRBJ1-5	TRBV5-5
ATRGTGAHGETQY	TRBJ2-5	TRBV24-1
ASSFAVRTEAF	TRBJ1-1	TRBV2
ASSPSGGIITDMQY	TRBJ2-3	TRBV6-1
ASSEFYQTGRSYNEQF	TRBJ2-1	TRBV25-1
ASSDQAYYGYT	TRBJ1-2	TRBV10-2
SASGRMGSSMETQY	TRBJ2-5	TRBV20-1
ASSLAGIDTEAF	TRBJ1-1	TRBV27
SAFVNRGLLNEQF	TRBJ2-1	TRBV20-1
ASSYTHNTEAF	TRBJ1-1	TRBV6-5
ASSESRVSYEQF	TRBJ2-1	TRBV10-1
ASSFPPAAGNSYYEQY	TRBJ2-7	TRBV7-6
ASSLADTDTQY	TRBJ2-3	TRBV5-1
ASSLAGHVVDEQF	TRBJ2-1	TRBV7-2
ASSLETDPDTQY	TRBJ2-3	TRBV5-1
ASSPLTSVYNEQF	TRBJ2-1	TRBV27
ASTRQPGTGELF	TRBJ2-2	TRBV27
TSSQDKGDADTQY	TRBJ2-3	TRBV1
ASSVGLARDNEQF	TRBJ2-1	TRBV11-2
ASSFTGRETQY	TRBJ2-5	TRBV6-6
ASSQGQGTYEQY	TRBJ2-7	TRBV4-1
SAAPSGGADIQY	TRBJ2-4	TRBV20-1
ASGLAGGPPDEQF	TRBJ2-1	TRBV7-2
ASSFYTEQF	TRBJ2-1	TRBV7-2
ASSFDRGDTDTQY	TRBJ2-3	TRBV7-2
ASSLGDISYEQY	TRBJ2-7	TRBV12-3/TRBV12-4
ASSPIPSGGTDTQY	TRBJ2-3	TRBV2
ASSLSGGARETQY	TRBJ2-5	TRBV27
ASSYKAGTQPQH	TRBJ1-5	TRBV6-5
ASSSPGGGKYEQY	TRBJ2-7	TRBV28
ASSFSPPGLRPDTQY	TRBJ2-3	TRBV7-2
ASSRTILGNTEAF	TRBJ1-1	TRBV14
ASRTEDREVRGYT	TRBJ1-2	TRBV21-1
ASSQIAQETQY	TRBJ2-5	TRBV4-2
ASSLGQGISYEQY	TRBJ2-7	TRBV5-6
ASLRATQGTQY	TRBJ2-5	TRBV6-2/TRBV6-3
ASSQVQAGPSTDTQY	TRBJ2-3	TRBV3-1
SASWSRSEETQY	-	TRBV20-1
ASSPLLGGQGLTDTQY	TRBJ2-3	TRBV4-3
ASSRRLDNYFSYNEQF	TRBJ2-1	TRBV5-6
ASSRQTKREQF	TRBJ2-1	TRBV12-3/TRBV12-4
SVDRVDYGYT	TRBJ1-2	TRBV29-1
ASSNDRAVYGYT	TRBJ1-2	TRBV7-9
ASGEGGREQY	TRBJ2-7	TRBV12-3/TRBV12-4
ASSYSDSGGYNEQF	TRBJ2-1	TRBV6-2/TRBV6-3